This TCR beta chain was sequenced for a study of T-cell memory formation after mild COVID-19. This clonotype has just a few counts. TCRdb passed the 5' RACE reads through MiXCR, listing each CDR3 protein once. The table shows more than 450,000 distinct CDR3 sequences, with 18% occurring only once. The receptor's source is an adult woman who had mild COVID-19 (a few samples of this study predate the infection). Cell type and time point are not known. The sequencing input was PBMCs or a T cell subset sorted from them (not recorded which).

Here the CDR3 reads CASSRDRKYNEQFF. Written as DNA, the CDR3 is TGTGCCAGCTCCCGGGACAGAAAGTACAATGAGCAGTTCTTC. The J gene is TRBJ2-1, the V gene TRBV18, with TRBD1 matching over 7 bases. V was pared by 6 bases and J by 4 bases, with 6 bases of the junction left unmatched. Germline values: CDR1 KGHSH, CDR2 LQKENI. This CDR3 has 14 amino acids.